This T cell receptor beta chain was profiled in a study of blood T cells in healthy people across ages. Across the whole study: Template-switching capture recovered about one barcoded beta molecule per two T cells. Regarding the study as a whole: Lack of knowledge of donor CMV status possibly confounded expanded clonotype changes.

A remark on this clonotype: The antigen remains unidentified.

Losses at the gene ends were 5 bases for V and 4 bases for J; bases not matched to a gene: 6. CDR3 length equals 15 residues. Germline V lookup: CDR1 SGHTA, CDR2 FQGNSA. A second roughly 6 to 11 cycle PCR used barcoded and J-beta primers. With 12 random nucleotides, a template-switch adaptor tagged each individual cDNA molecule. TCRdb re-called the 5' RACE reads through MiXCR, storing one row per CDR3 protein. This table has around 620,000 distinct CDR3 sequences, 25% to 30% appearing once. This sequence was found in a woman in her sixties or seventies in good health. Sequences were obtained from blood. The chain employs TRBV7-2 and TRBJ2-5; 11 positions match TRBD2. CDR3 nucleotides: TGTGCCAGCAGCATTAGCGGGGGGGTGATAGAGACCCAGTACTTC. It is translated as CASSISGGVIETQYF.